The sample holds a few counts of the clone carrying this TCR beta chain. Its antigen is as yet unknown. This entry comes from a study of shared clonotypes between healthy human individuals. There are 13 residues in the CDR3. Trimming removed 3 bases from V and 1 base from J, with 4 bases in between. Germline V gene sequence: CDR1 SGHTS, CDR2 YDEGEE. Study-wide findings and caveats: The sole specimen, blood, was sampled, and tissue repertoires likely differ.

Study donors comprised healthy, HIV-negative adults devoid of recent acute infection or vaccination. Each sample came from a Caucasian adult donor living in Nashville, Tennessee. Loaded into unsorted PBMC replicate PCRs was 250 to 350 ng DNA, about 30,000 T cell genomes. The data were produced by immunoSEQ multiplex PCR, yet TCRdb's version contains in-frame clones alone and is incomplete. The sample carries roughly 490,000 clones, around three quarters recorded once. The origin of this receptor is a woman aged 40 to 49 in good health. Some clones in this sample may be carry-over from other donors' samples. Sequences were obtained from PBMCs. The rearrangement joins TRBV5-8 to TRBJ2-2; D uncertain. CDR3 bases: TGTGCCAGCAGCTATGGGAACACCGGGGAGCTGTTTTTT. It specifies CASSYGNTGELFF.